Reported below is one T cell receptor (beta chain). As processed by the authors: The authors estimated nucleated cell counts from reference gene primer amplification. The data were produced by immunoSEQ multiplex PCR, yet TCRdb's version contains in-frame clones alone and is incomplete. That table is the source of V, J and clone size, and D and trimming were worked out from the DNA. Of about 260,000 clones listed, 80% to 90% are singletons. The germline CDR1 and CDR2 sequences are SNHLY and FYNNEI. The V segment lost 7 bases and the J segment 2 bases; nucleotides outside the gene matches: 5. The CDR3 contains 14 residues. This specimen belongs to a study of blood T cell repertoires in COVID-19. Study in general: Collection of acute and convalescent COVID-19 samples took place in the United States, Italy and Spain. The analysed material was cDNA or gDNA that came from T cells, B-cell-depleted T cells, or PBMCs.

The chain has TRBV2 and TRBJ2-7; TRBD1 aligns across 10 bases. The specimen sequenced was peripheral blood. This sequence was found in a woman between 50 and 59 years old with acute or convalescent COVID-19. CDR3 amino acids: CASTGTGDPYEQYF. CDR3 coding DNA: TGTGCCAGCACTGGGACAGGGGACCCCTACGAGCAGTACTTC.